The clone carrying this T cell receptor (beta chain) was recorded a few times. The antigen is not known. Each CDR3 protein gets one entry after TCRdb re-called the 5' RACE reads with MiXCR. The repertoire holds approximately 300,000 distinct CDR3 sequences, with more than 8% as singletons. The data originate from a study of identical twins. Findings and caveats of the study: Cross-sectional statistical analysis, not tracking of the same donors, underpinned the conclusions.

These data were likewise used in another study, on yellow fever vaccine responses in identical twins.

This TCR was recovered from a woman under 30 in good health. Sequencing used CD8+ T cells sorted from blood.

The CDR3 bases are TGTGCCAGCAGTCCTGCAGGGGGCGTCTCCTACAATGAGCAGTTCTTC. The encoded protein is CASSPAGGVSYNEQFF. V is TRBV27 and J is TRBJ2-1; 8 bases agree with TRBD1. Per the germline V gene, CDR1 is MNHEY and CDR2 is SMNVEV (reference sequence). J gave up 0 bases and V 5 bases, and 6 bases lay outside the gene matches. This CDR3 has 16 residues.